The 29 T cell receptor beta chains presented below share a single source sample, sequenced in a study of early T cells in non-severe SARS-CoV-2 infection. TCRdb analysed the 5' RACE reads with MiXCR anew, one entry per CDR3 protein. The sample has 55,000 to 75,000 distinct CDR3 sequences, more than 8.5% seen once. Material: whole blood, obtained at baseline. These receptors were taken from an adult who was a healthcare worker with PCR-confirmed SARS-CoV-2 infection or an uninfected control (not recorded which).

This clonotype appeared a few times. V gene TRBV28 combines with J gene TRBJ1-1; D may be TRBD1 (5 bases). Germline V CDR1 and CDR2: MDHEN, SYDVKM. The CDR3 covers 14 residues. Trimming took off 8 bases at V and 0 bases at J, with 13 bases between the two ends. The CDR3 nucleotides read TGTGCCAGCTCTGCTGGGGGGATGAACACTGAAGCTTTCTTT. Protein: CASSAGGMNTEAFF. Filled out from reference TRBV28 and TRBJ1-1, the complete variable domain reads DVKVTQSSRYLVKRTGEKVFLECVQDMDHENMFWYRQDPGLGLRLIYFSYDVKMKEKGDIPEGYSVSREKKERFSLILESASTNQTSMYLCASSAGGMNTEAFFGQGTRLTVV.

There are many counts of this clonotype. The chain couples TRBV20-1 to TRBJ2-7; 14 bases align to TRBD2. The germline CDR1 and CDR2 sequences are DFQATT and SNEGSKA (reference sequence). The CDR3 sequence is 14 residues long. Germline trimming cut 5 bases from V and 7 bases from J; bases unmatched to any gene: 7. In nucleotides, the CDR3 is TGCAGTGCTCGGCCGGGACTAGCGGGAGAGGAGCAGTACTTC. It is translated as CSARPGLAGEEQYF.

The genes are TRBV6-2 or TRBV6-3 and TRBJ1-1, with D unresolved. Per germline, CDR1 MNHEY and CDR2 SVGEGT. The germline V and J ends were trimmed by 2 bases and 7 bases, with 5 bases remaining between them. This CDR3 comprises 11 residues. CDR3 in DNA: TGTGCCAGCAGTTACAAGGTTGAAGCTTTCTTT. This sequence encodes CASSYKVEAFF.

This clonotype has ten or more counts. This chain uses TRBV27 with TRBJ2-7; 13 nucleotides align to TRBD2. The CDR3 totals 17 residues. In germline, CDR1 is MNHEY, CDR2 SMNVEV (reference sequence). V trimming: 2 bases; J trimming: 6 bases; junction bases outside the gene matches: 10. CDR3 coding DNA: TGTGCCAGCAGTTTAAGGACTAGCGGGAGTCTACTCGTCGAGCAGTACTTC. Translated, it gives CASSLRTSGSLLVEQYF.

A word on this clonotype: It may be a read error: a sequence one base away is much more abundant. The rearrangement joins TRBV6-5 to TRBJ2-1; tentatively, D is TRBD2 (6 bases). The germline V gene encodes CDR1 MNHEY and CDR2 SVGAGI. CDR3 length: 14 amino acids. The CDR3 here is CASTHGLAFGEQLF. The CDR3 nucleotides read TGTGCCAGCACCCACGGGCTAGCGTTTGGTGAGCAGTTATTC.

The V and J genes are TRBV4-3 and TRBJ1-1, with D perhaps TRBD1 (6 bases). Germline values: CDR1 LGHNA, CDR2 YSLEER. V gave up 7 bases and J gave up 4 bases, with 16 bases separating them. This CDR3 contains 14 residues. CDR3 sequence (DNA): TGCGCCAGCATGAAGGGGGATGGGAGCACTGAAGCTTTCTTT. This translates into CASMKGDGSTEAFF.

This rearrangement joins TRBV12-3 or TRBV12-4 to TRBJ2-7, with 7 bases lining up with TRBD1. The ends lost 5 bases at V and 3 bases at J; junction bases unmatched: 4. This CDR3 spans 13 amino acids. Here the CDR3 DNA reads TGTGCCAGCAGTCCGGGACAGCGCTACGAGCAGTACTTC. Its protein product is CASSPGQRYEQYF.

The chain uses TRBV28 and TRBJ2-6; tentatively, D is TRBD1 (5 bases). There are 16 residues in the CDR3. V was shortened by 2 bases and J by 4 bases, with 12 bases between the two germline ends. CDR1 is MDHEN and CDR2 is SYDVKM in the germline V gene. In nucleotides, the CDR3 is TGTGCCAGCAGTTTACCCCAGGGCATCGGGGCCAACGTCCTGACTTTC. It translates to CASSLPQGIGANVLTF.

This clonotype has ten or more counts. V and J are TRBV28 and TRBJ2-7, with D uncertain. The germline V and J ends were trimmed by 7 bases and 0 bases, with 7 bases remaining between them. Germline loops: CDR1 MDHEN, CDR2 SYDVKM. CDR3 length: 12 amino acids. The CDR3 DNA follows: TGTGCCAGCATTGGGCCCTCCTACGAGCAGTACTTC. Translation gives CASIGPSYEQYF.

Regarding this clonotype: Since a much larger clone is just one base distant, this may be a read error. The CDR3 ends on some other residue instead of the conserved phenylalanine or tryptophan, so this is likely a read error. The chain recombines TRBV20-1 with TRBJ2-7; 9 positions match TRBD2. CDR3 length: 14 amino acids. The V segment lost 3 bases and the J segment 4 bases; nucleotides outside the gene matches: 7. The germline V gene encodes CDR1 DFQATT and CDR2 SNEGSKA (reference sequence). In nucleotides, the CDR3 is TGCAGTGCTAGTGGGCTAGCGGGAAGGTACGAGCAGTACCTC. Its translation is CSASGLAGRYEQYL.

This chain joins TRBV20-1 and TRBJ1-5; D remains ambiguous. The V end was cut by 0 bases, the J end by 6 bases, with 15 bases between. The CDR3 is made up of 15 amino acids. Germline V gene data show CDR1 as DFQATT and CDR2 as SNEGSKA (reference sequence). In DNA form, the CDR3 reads TGCAGTGCTAGAGATCCGGGAGCGCGCATTCAGCCCCAGCATTTT. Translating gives CSARDPGARIQPQHF.

The CDR3 DNA is TGCAGCGTGGGCCGGTCCGGGGCCAAAAACATTCAGTACTTC. Its translation: CSVGRSGAKNIQYF. The chain couples TRBV29-1 to TRBJ2-4, with D hard to call. The CDR3 extends over 14 amino acids. Germline CDR1 SQVTM, CDR2 ANQGSEA. V dropped 6 bases and J dropped 1 base, with 13 bases sitting between them.

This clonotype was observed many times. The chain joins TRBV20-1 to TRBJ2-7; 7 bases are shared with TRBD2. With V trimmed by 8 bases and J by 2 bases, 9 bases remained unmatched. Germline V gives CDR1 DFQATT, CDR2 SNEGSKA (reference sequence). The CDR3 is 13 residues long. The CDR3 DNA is TGCAGTCAGCTAGCGGACTTGACCTACGAGCAGTACTTC. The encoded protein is CSQLADLTYEQYF.

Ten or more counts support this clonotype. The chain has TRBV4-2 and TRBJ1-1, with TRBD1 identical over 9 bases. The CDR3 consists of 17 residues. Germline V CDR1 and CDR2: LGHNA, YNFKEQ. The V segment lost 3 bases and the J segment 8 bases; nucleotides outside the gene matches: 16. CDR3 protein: CASSQHPGLTGGGEAFF. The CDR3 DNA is TGTGCCAGCAGCCAGCACCCAGGGTTAACAGGGGGCGGAGAAGCTTTCTTT.

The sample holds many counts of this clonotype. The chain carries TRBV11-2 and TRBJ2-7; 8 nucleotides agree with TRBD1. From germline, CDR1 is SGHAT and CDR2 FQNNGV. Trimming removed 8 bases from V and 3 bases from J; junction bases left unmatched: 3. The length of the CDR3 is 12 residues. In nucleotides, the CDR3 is TGTGCCAGCGGTGGACAGGGCTACGAGCAGTACTTC. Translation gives CASGGQGYEQYF.

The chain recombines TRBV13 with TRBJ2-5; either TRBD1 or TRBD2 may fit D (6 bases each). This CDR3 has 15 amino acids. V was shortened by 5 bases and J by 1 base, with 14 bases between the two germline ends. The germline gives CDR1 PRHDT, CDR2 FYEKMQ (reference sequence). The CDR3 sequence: CASSPSRGRQETQYF. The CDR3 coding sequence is TGTGCCAGCAGCCCGAGTCGGGGGCGCCAAGAGACCCAGTACTTC. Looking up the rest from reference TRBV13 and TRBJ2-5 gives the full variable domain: AAGVIQSPRHLIKEKRETATLKCYPIPRHDTVYWYQQGPGQDPQFLISFYEKMQSDKGSIPDRFSAQQFSDYHSELNMSSLELGDSALYFCASSPSRGRQETQYFGPGTRLLVL.

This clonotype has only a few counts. CDR3 amino acids: CALQRFGSAYTEAFF. CDR3 nucleotides: TGTGCCCTACAGCGGTTCGGCAGCGCCTACACTGAAGCTTTCTTT. This rearrangement joins TRBV28 to TRBJ1-1; D is uncertain. Germline CDR1 MDHEN, CDR2 SYDVKM. The CDR3 has 15 residues. Trimming cost V 11 bases and J 3 bases, with 22 bases left between them.

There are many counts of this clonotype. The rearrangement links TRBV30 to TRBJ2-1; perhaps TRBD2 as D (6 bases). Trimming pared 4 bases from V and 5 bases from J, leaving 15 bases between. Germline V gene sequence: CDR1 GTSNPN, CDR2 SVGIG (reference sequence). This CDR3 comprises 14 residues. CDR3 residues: CAWTRTTKHNEQFF. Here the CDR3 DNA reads TGTGCCTGGACGCGGACTACCAAGCACAATGAGCAGTTCTTC.

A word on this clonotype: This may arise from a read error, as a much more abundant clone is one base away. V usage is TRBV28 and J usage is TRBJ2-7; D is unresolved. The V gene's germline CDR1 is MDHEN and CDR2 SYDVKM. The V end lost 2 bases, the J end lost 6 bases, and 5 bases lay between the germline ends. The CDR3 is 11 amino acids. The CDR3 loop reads CASSLNFEQYF. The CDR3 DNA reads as TGTGCCAGCAGTTTAAACTTCGAGCAGTACTTC.

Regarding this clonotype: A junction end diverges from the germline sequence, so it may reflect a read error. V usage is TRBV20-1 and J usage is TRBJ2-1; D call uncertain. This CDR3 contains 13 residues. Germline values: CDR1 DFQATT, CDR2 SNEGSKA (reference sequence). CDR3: CSPRSLTGNEQFF. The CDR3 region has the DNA TGCAGTCCTAGGTCCCTTACTGGGAATGAGCAGTTCTTC.

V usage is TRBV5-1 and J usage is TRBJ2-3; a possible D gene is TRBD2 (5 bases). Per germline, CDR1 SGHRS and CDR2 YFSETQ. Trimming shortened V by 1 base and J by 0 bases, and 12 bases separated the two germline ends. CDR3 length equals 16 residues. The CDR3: CASSLSVGGSTDTQYF. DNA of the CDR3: TGCGCCAGCAGCTTGAGTGTGGGCGGGAGCACAGATACGCAGTATTTT.

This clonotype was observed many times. This chain's CDR3 is CASAPSPGNYEQYF. CDR3 in DNA: TGTGCCTCCGCCCCTAGTCCCGGGAATTACGAGCAGTACTTC. V usage is TRBV10-3 and J usage is TRBJ2-7; maybe TRBD2 (5 bases). The germline V gene has CDR1 ENHRY and CDR2 SYGVKD. Deletions cut 11 bases from V and 4 bases from J, with 21 bases between. The CDR3 extends over 14 amino acids.

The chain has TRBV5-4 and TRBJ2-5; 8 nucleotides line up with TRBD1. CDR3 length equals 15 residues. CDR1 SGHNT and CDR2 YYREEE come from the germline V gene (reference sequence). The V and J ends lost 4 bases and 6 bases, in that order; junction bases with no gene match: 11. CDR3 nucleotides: TGTGCCAGCAGCCCGCGGACAGGGTCGCAGAAGACCCAGTACTTC. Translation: CASSPRTGSQKTQYF. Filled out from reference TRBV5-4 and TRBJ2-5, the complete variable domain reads ETGVTQSPTHLIKTRGQQVTLRCSSQSGHNTVSWYQQALGQGPQFIFQYYREEENGRGNFPPRFSGLQFPNYSSELNVNALELDDSALYLCASSPRTGSQKTQYFGPGTRLLVL.

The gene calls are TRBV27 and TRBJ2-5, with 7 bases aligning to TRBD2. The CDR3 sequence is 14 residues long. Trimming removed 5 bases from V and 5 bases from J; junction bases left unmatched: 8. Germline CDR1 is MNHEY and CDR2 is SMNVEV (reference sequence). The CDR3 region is CASSRTSLSETQYF. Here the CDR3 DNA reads TGTGCCAGCAGTCGGACTAGTTTAAGTGAGACCCAGTACTTC.

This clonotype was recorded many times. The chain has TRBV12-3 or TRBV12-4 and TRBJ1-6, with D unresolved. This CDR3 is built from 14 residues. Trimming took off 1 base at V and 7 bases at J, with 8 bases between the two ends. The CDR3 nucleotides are TGTGCCAGCAGTTTAGGGGGATCCAATTCACCCCTCCACTTT. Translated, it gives CASSLGGSNSPLHF.

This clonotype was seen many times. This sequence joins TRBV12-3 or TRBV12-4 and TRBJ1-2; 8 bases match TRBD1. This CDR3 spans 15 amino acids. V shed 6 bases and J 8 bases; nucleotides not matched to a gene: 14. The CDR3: CASSPQPTGASGYTF. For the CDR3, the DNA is TGTGCCAGCAGCCCACAACCGACAGGGGCGAGCGGCTACACCTTC.

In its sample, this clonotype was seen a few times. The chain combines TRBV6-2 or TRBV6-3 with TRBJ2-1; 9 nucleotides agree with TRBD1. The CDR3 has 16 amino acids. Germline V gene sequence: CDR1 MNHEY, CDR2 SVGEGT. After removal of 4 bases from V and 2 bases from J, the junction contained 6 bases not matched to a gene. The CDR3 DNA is TGTGCCAGCAGTTGGCCCGGGACAGGGCCCTACAATGAGCAGTTCTTC. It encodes CASSWPGTGPYNEQFF.

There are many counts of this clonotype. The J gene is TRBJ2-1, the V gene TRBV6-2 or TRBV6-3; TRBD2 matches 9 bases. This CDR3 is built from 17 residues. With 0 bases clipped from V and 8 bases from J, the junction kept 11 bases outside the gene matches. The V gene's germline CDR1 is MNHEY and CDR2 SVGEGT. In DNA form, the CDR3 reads TGTGCCAGCAGTTACTCATCGAGCGGGAGGAAGACCGATGAGCAGTTCTTC. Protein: CASSYSSSGRKTDEQFF.

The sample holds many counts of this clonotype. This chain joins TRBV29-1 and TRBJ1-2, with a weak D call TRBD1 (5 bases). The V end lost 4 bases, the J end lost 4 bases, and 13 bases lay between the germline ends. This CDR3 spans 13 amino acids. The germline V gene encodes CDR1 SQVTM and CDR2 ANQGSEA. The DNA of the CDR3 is TGCAGCGTTGCCCCGGGACCGGGCTATGGCTACACCTTC. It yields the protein CSVAPGPGYGYTF.